This is a list of T cell receptor beta chains from one sample in a study of cytomegalovirus exposure and HLA in healthy donors. Measured with immunoSEQ multiplex PCR; TCRdb has only the in-frame clones, and not every one. The sample lists roughly 56,000 clones; roughly 93% were seen once. The sequenced material came from PBMCs. These receptors were taken from a woman aged 18-29 years in good health and CMV-seropositive. CDR3s include the opening cysteine and the closing phenylalanine or tryptophan. D genes are given only for firm matches. Expanded clones are given a class, and other clones once, few, many or no size at all.

DNA,CDR3,size,length,J,V,D
TGTGCCAGCAGCCGGGGGGGGGCCCGGCGGACTAATGAAAAACTGTTTTTT,CASSRGGARRTNEKLFF,-,17,TRBJ1-4,TRBV11-2,-
TGTGCCAGCGGGGGGACCAAAGCTTTCTTT,CASGGTKAFF,-,10,TRBJ1-1,TRBV28,-
TGCGCCAGCAGCTCGGGAGGGGCCTTTCCGGACGAGCAGTACTTC,CASSSGGAFPDEQYF,-,15,TRBJ2-7,TRBV5-1,TRBD2
TGCGCCAGCAGCCCAAAAGCGGGGGGAAGCACAGATACGCAGTATTTT,CASSPKAGGSTDTQYF,-,16,TRBJ2-3,TRBV4-1,TRBD2
TGTGCTAGTGGAACAGGGTCAACTAATGAAAAACTGTTTTTT,CASGTGSTNEKLFF,-,14,TRBJ1-4,TRBV12-5,-
TGTGCCAGCAGCCAAGGACCCTCCGGGGTTCCTTATAATGAGCAGTTCTTC,CASSQGPSGVPYNEQFF,-,17,TRBJ2-1,TRBV14,-
TGTGCCAGCTCACCACCCGGCGGGGGGGCTCATACGCAGTATTTT,CASSPPGGGAHTQYF,-,15,TRBJ2-3,TRBV18,TRBD2
TGTGCCAGCAGAACCCTACGCCGGGACTATGAAAAACTGTTTTTT,CASRTLRRDYEKLFF,once,15,TRBJ1-4,TRBV2,-
TGTGCCAGCAGGCCTCCAGGGGTTTCCTCTGGAAACACCATATATTTT,CASRPPGVSSGNTIYF,once,16,TRBJ1-3,TRBV7-2,-
TGTGCCAGCAGCTTCGGAGCGGGGGGTAACTACGAGCAGTACTTC,CASSFGAGGNYEQYF,-,15,TRBJ2-7,TRBV7-2,TRBD2
TGTGCCAGCAGTCCCTCCAGGGGGAGTATGAACACTGAAGCTTTCTTT,CASSPSRGSMNTEAFF,-,16,TRBJ1-1,TRBV27,TRBD1
TGTGCCAGCACCACGAGGGATCGGGGTGAAGCTTTCTTT,CASTTRDRGEAFF,-,13,TRBJ1-1,TRBV5-4,-
TGCGCCAGCAGCCAAGCGGGTGGCGTGGCGAAGAGCACTGAAGCTTTCTTT,CASSQAGGVAKSTEAFF,-,17,TRBJ1-1,TRBV4-3,-
TGTGCCAGCAGCCTCGGACAGGGAGGGTACAATGAGCAGTTCTTC,CASSLGQGGYNEQFF,-,15,TRBJ2-1,TRBV6-4,-
TGCGCCAGCAGGGCCAGGGGCCCGGCGACCGGGGAGCTGTTTTTT,CASRARGPATGELFF,-,15,TRBJ2-2,TRBV5-1,-
TGCGCCAGCAGCTTGGATGGACTGGATAATTCACCCCTCCACTTT,CASSLDGLDNSPLHF,-,15,TRBJ1-6,TRBV5-1,-
TGTGCCAGCAGAGATACAGGGACCTATGGCTACACCTTC,CASRDTGTYGYTF,few,13,TRBJ1-2,TRBV25-1,-
TGTGCCAGTAGTATAGAGGGGGACACAGGGGAGACCCAGTACTTC,CASSIEGDTGETQYF,-,15,TRBJ2-5,TRBV19,-
TGTGCCAGCAGCGAGGGACAGCGGACCGGGGAGCTGTTTTTT,CASSEGQRTGELFF,few,14,TRBJ2-2,TRBV7-6,TRBD1
TGTGCCAGCAGCCTTCGACTAGCGGAAGAGACCCAGTACTTC,CASSLRLAEETQYF,-,14,TRBJ2-5,TRBV7-6,TRBD2
TGTGCCAGCAGCCGCGTGGTAGCGGGGAACACAGATACGCAGTATTTT,CASSRVVAGNTDTQYF,-,16,TRBJ2-3,TRBV7-8,TRBD2
TGCAGCGTTGCCTCTCCGGGAGGAGGGGGGGCCAACGTCCTGACTTTC,CSVASPGGGGANVLTF,-,16,TRBJ2-6,TRBV29-1,TRBD2
TGTGCCAGCAGTTTTGAGGGACACTACAATGAGCAGTTCTTC,CASSFEGHYNEQFF,-,14,TRBJ2-1,TRBV27,-
TGTGCCAGCAGATCGTCTAGCGGGCGCACAGATACGCAGTATTTT,CASRSSSGRTDTQYF,once,15,TRBJ2-3,TRBV11-2,TRBD2
TGTGCCAGTAGTACCGGGACTAGCGGGGGGAACACAGATACGCAGTATTTT,CASSTGTSGGNTDTQYF,-,17,TRBJ2-3,TRBV19,TRBD2
TGTGCCAGCAGCTTATCTAGCGGGGGACCTCGGTCCTACGAGCAGTACTTC,CASSLSSGGPRSYEQYF,-,17,TRBJ2-7,TRBV7-9,TRBD2
TGTGCCAGCAGCTTAGTAGGGGCCCTCCACTTT,CASSLVGALHF,once,11,TRBJ1-6,TRBV11-2,-
TGTGCCAGCAGCTTAGACAGGAGCTCCTACGAGCAGTACTTC,CASSLDRSSYEQYF,-,14,TRBJ2-7,TRBV7-9,-
TGTGCCACCTCCGTGTTGGGGCACACCTACGAGCAGTACTTC,CATSVLGHTYEQYF,-,14,TRBJ2-7,TRBV15,-
TGTGCCATCAGTGGGGGGGGAGGCGGTAAGCCCCAGCATTTT,CAISGGGGGKPQHF,-,14,TRBJ1-5,TRBV10-3,-
TGTGCCAGCAGCCAAGGCGTACGTCGTGCGACCCAGTACTTC,CASSQGVRRATQYF,-,14,TRBJ2-5,TRBV4-2,-
TGCAGCGTACGGGACAGGGGCGAATATGGCTACACCTTC,CSVRDRGEYGYTF,-,13,TRBJ1-2,TRBV29-1,TRBD1
TGTGCCAGCAGTTCGGGGGTACTCTACGAGCAGTACTTC,CASSSGVLYEQYF,-,13,TRBJ2-7,TRBV27,-
TGTGCCAGCAGCTTGGGCCGGACAGGGGCTAACTATGGCTACACCTTC,CASSLGRTGANYGYTF,-,16,TRBJ1-2,TRBV5-4,TRBD1
TGCGCCAGCAGCCCCTCCCGGGACAGGGGCATTCAGTACTTC,CASSPSRDRGIQYF,-,14,TRBJ2-4,TRBV5-1,TRBD1
TGTGCCAGCAGCAATCCGGGTCCCGGGACAGATACGCAGTATTTT,CASSNPGPGTDTQYF,once,15,TRBJ2-3,TRBV6-5,-
TGTGCCAGCCTGGGACAGGGACTGGGCACAGATACGCAGTATTTT,CASLGQGLGTDTQYF,-,15,TRBJ2-3,TRBV2,TRBD1
TGCGCCAGCAGCCAAGGGGGACAGGGGGCGCGCGGAAACACCATATATTTT,CASSQGGQGARGNTIYF,-,17,TRBJ1-3,TRBV4-1,TRBD1
TGTGCCAGCAGCGTCGGTTACGGGCCCGGGGATTTT,CASSVGYGPGDF,-,12,TRBJ2-3,TRBV11-2,-
TGTGCCAGCAGTATGACAGGGGCCTATGGCTACACCTTC,CASSMTGAYGYTF,-,13,TRBJ1-2,TRBV2,TRBD1
TGCGCCAGCAGTGAGCCAGGAGGGGCTAGCACAGATACGCAGTATTTT,CASSEPGGASTDTQYF,-,16,TRBJ2-3,TRBV10-2,-
TGTGCCAGTAGAGGACAGGGGGCCCTCAATGAGCAGTTCTTC,CASRGQGALNEQFF,-,14,TRBJ2-1,TRBV19,TRBD1
TGCGCCAGCAGCCAAGATCGGGGTTCTACCGGGGAGCTGTTTTTT,CASSQDRGSTGELFF,-,15,TRBJ2-2,TRBV4-1,-
TGTGCCTTAGGGGGGGCCTACGAGCAGTACTTC,CALGGAYEQYF,-,11,TRBJ2-7,TRBV30,-
TGCGCCAGCAGCTTGACAGTCATGAACACTGAAGCTTTCTTT,CASSLTVMNTEAFF,-,14,TRBJ1-1,TRBV5-1,-
TGTGCCAGCAGCCCCCTAGGGACAGGGACCAAATCCTACAATGAGCAGTTCTTC,CASSPLGTGTKSYNEQFF,-,18,TRBJ2-1,TRBV11-2,TRBD1
TGTGCCAGCAGCTCTGACAGGGGAAATCACGAGCAGTACTTC,CASSSDRGNHEQYF,-,14,TRBJ2-7,TRBV11-2,TRBD1
TGCGCCAGCAGCGACTGGGACAATGAGCAGTTCTTC,CASSDWDNEQFF,once,12,TRBJ2-1,TRBV4-3,-
TGTGCCAGCAGTTACTATAGCGGGGGGGATGATACGCAGTATTTT,CASSYYSGGDDTQYF,-,15,TRBJ2-3,TRBV6-5,TRBD2
TGTGCCTGCTTTCCGAGGAACACTGAAGCTTTCTTT,CACFPRNTEAFF,-,12,TRBJ1-1,TRBV30,-
TGTGCTAGTGGTTTCGACCCAGGAATCTATGGCTACACCTTC,CASGFDPGIYGYTF,-,14,TRBJ1-2,TRBV12-5,-
TGTGCCAGCAGTTACGGACAGGGAGGCAGCTCCTATAATTCACCCCTCCACTTT,CASSYGQGGSSYNSPLHF,-,18,TRBJ1-6,TRBV2,TRBD1
TGCGCCAGCAGCTTGAAGGGACAGCCAGGGGATGGCTACACCTTC,CASSLKGQPGDGYTF,-,15,TRBJ1-2,TRBV5-1,TRBD1
TGTGCCAGCACAATTGTGAACACTGAAGCTTTCTTT,CASTIVNTEAFF,-,12,TRBJ1-1,TRBV28,-
TGTGCCAGCAGCGAAGGACGGCTGAAGGGGTCTAGCACAGATACGCAGTATTTT,CASSEGRLKGSSTDTQYF,-,18,TRBJ2-3,TRBV6-4,-
TGTGCCAGCCCGGGGGGCCGAAGCTCTGGAAACACCATATATTTT,CASPGGRSSGNTIYF,-,15,TRBJ1-3,TRBV6-1,-
TGTGCCAGCTCACCGAACAGGAAAAATGAAAAACTGTTTTTT,CASSPNRKNEKLFF,-,14,TRBJ1-4,TRBV18,-
TGTGCCAGCAGGCCGCGGGGGGGCACGAATGAGCAGTTCTTC,CASRPRGGTNEQFF,-,14,TRBJ2-1,TRBV5-8,TRBD2
TGCGCCAGCAGCCAAGTGGGGCTGGTGGGCGGGGGGCCTCGAGAGACCCAGTACTTC,CASSQVGLVGGGPRETQYF,-,19,TRBJ2-5,TRBV4-1,TRBD2
TGCGCCAGCAGCCACCGGGGACAGGGGACGTTTAATGAAAAACTGTTTTTT,CASSHRGQGTFNEKLFF,-,17,TRBJ1-4,TRBV4-3,TRBD1